This record concerns one T cell receptor (beta chain) sequence. These data belong to a study of CD8 T cells in Susac syndrome. The RNA, about 0.5 to 1 ug, was put through reverse transcription using random hexamers. TCRdb passed the immunoSEQ multiplex PCR reads through MiXCR, listing each CDR3 protein once. The sample has 250,000 to 350,000 distinct CDR3 sequences, about 90% seen once. J was trimmed by 2 bases and V by 5 bases; bases with no gene match: 11. Germline V gene sequence: CDR1 LGHNT, CDR2 FRNRAP. The CDR3 length is 17 residues. Material for sequencing was CD4+ T cells from PBMCs. The rearrangement joins TRBV12-5 to TRBJ2-3, with 9 bases fitting TRBD2. The clonotype comes from a human donor with multiple sclerosis. The CDR3 sequence: CASGIGTSWDYTDTQYF. CDR3 coding DNA: TGTGCTAGTGGTATAGGGACTAGCTGGGACTACACAGATACGCAGTATTTT.